This T cell receptor beta chain was obtained from a study of technical replicates of blood from several donors. Germline V CDR1 and CDR2: SGHAT, FQNNGV. V was trimmed by 1 base and J by 6 bases, leaving 9 bases between them. This CDR3 region has 13 residues. Sequencing used immunoSEQ multiplex PCR; TCRdb keeps in-frame clones, though not all of them. The sample lists more than 65,000 clones, around 94% occurring once. This receptor was taken from a human donor in good health. The sequenced sample consisted of T cells isolated from PBMCs. The V and J genes are TRBV11-2 and TRBJ1-2, with D unresolved. For the CDR3, the DNA is TGTGCCAGCAGCTTAGTTCCGGGAAATGGCTACACCTTC. Protein sequence: CASSLVPGNGYTF. Using reference TRBV11-2 and TRBJ1-2 for the parts outside the CDR3, the full variable domain is EAGVAQSPRYKIIEKRQSVAFWCNPISGHATLYWYQQILGQGPKLLIQFQNNGVVDDSQLPKDRFSAERLKGVDSTLKIQPAKLEDSAVYLCASSLVPGNGYTFGSGTRLTVV.